This is a list of T cell receptor beta chains from one sample in a study of CD8+CD57+ T cells in acquired aplastic anemia. TCRdb fed the reads into MiXCR, producing one record per CDR3 protein. The table includes 400,000 to 450,000 distinct CDR3 sequences, under 80% detected once. Sequencing input: sorted CD4+, CD8+, or CD8+CD57+ T cells (not recorded which) from PBMCs. Receptor source: a human donor in good health, serving as a control. Each CDR3 is given with its conserved first and last residue. The D gene is left open where the match is weak. Size is omitted from some rows. Given values are once, few, many or a class for expanded clones.

>-|-|TRBJ2-3|TRBV5-6
TGTGCCAGCAGCCCGCGGTTGGGAGACAGCACAGATACGCAGTATTTT
CASSPRLGDSTDTQYF
>-|many|TRBJ1-3|TRBV7-2
TGTGCCAGCAGCTTAGTAGGAGGGGCAAGCTCTGGAAACACCATATATTTT
CASSLVGGASSGNTIYF
>-|few|TRBJ2-7|TRBV2
TGTGCCAGCAGTATACAGGGCGACTTTGGGGAGCAGTACTTC
CASSIQGDFGEQYF
>-|-|TRBJ2-2|TRBV19
TGTGCCAGTAGTATAACACGAAGCACCGGGGAGCTGTTTTTT
CASSITRSTGELFF
>-|-|TRBJ1-6|TRBV9
TGTGCCAGCAGCGTAGCGGGACGGGGAAACTACGAGCACCACTTT
CASSVAGRGNYEHHF
>-|many|TRBJ1-6|TRBV2
TGTGCCAGCTCAGTGCAGTCCGGGGCGAGTAGTAATTCACCCCTCCACTTT
CASSVQSGASSNSPLHF
>-|-|TRBJ2-6|TRBV7-2
TGTGCCAGCAGCTTAAAAGGGTTTGGGGCCGGGGAGCTGCTGACTTTC
CASSLKGFGAGELLTF
>TRBD1|-|TRBJ1-2|TRBV5-8
TGTGCCAGCAGCCCGGACAGGGGGGCCAACTATGGCTACACCTTC
CASSPDRGANYGYTF
>-|few|TRBJ2-5|TRBV2
TGTGCCAGCAGTGAACAAAGGCTTACCCGCTGGGAGACCCAGTACTTC
CASSEQRLTRWETQYF
>-|once|TRBJ1-2|TRBV24-1
TGTGCCACCAGTGTGTTGCATGTCGATGGCTACACCTTC
CATSVLHVDGYTF
>-|-|TRBJ1-5|TRBV7-3
TGTGCCAGCAGCCTCAGGGAAAACCCCTACAATCAGCATTTT
CASSLRENPYNQHF
>-|once|TRBJ2-5|TRBV5-6
TGTGCCAGCAGCCTCCGGTATGGCCGAGAGACCCAGTACTTC
CASSLRYGRETQYF
>-|-|TRBJ1-1|TRBV4-2
TGTGCCAGCAGCCAACAAATGACAGTGAACACTGAAGCTTTCTTT
CASSQQMTVNTEAFF
>-|-|TRBJ1-4|TRBV2
TGTGCCAGCAGCGTGGACAGAACCGCAACTACTGAAAAGCTGTTTTTT
CASSVDRTATTEKLFF
>-|-|TRBJ2-5|TRBV9
TGTGCCAGCAGCGTAGCTACAACAGGTCAAGAGACCCAGTACTTC
CASSVATTGQETQYF
>-|-|TRBJ2-3|TRBV7-9
TGTGCCAGCAGCCCGTGGCAGGGGGGGGACCAAGAGACCTTT
CASSPWQGGDQETF
>TRBD2|-|TRBJ2-3|TRBV20-1
TGCAGTGCCACGGGACTAGCGGGGGGCACAGATACGCAGTATTTT
CSATGLAGGTDTQYF
>TRBD2|-|TRBJ2-7|TRBV7-3
TGTGCCAGCAGCTTAACTAGCGGGAGTGCCGAGCAGTACTTC
CASSLTSGSAEQYF
>-|many|TRBJ2-3|TRBV15
TGTGCCACCAGCAGAGAGCCCGGTATGGGCACAGATACGCAGTATTTT
CATSREPGMGTDTQYF
>TRBD1|-|TRBJ1-4|TRBV9
TGTGCCAGCAGCGCTACGGGACAGGGAAGAGAAAAACTGTTTTTT
CASSATGQGREKLFF
>-|-|TRBJ2-7|TRBV7-3
TGTGCCAGCAGCCCCAGGGCGCGGTACGAGCAGTACTTC
CASSPRARYEQYF
>-|-|TRBJ1-5|TRBV7-3
TGTGCCAGCAGCTTCGACGGCACACAGCCCCAGCATTTT
CASSFDGTQPQHF
>TRBD1|-|TRBJ2-7|TRBV10-3
TGTACCATCAGTGTTTCCGACAGGGGTTACGAGCAGTACTTC
CTISVSDRGYEQYF
>-|-|TRBJ1-4|TRBV5-6
TGTGCCAGCAGCTTATCGCTAGGTCCCACAACTAATGAAAAACTGTTTTTT
CASSLSLGPTTNEKLFF
>-|-|TRBJ1-1|TRBV4-3
TGCGCCAGCAGCCACAATACTGAAGCTTTCTTT
CASSHNTEAFF
>-|-|TRBJ2-7|TRBV20-1
TGCAGTGTGGGGGGCACTAACAACGAGCAGCAGTACTTC
CSVGGTNNEQQYF
>TRBD2|many|TRBJ2-3|TRBV5-1
TGCGCCAGCAGCTTTAGACTAGCGGGGACTACAGATACGCAGTATTTT
CASSFRLAGTTDTQYF
>-|-|TRBJ1-4|TRBV30
TGTGCCTGGAGTCTACAGGGTCTGAAAGAAAAACTGTTTTTT
CAWSLQGLKEKLFF
>-|-|TRBJ1-1|TRBV6-1
TGTGCCAGCAGTGAAGGGGGCAATCCTGAAGCTTTCTTT
CASSEGGNPEAFF
>TRBD1|-|TRBJ2-7|TRBV15
TGTGCCAGCGGGCTGACAGGGGCCTACGAGCAGTACTTC
CASGLTGAYEQYF
>-|once|TRBJ1-5|TRBV4-1
TGCGCCAGCAGCCAAGATAATTCAGGGCGTTACAATCAGCCCCAGCATTTT
CASSQDNSGRYNQPQHF
>-|-|TRBJ2-1|TRBV5-4
TGTGCCAGCAGGAAGCCACGAGTAGTCTCCAATGAGCAGTTCTTC
CASRKPRVVSNEQFF
>-|-|TRBJ2-5|TRBV12-3/TRBV12-4
TGTGCCAGCAGTATCAGGGGACAAGAGACCCAGTACTTC
CASSIRGQETQYF
>TRBD1|-|TRBJ1-2|TRBV20-1
TGCAGTGCTAGAGATGGACAGGAATATAACTATGGCTACACCTTC
CSARDGQEYNYGYTF
>TRBD2|many|TRBJ2-2|TRBV19
TGTGCCAGCTCTAGCGGGGGGACTTGGACCGGGGAGCTGTTTTTT
CASSSGGTWTGELFF
>TRBD1|many|TRBJ1-2|TRBV7-3
TGTGCCAGCAGCTTAAGCCCCGGGACAGGGCATGGCTACACCTTC
CASSLSPGTGHGYTF
>-|many|TRBJ1-1|TRBV5-8
TGTGCCAGCAGCTTGTCCGGGTTCAACACTGAAGCTTTCTTT
CASSLSGFNTEAFF
>-|many|TRBJ1-1|TRBV7-8
TGTGCCAGCAGCTTAGGAGCAGCTATGAACACTGAAGCTTTCTTT
CASSLGAAMNTEAFF
>-|-|TRBJ1-6|TRBV20-1
TGCAGTGCTTTCGCGACAGCAGAGAGTTCACCCCTCCACTTT
CSAFATAESSPLHF
>TRBD2|-|TRBJ2-1|TRBV20-1
TGCAGTGTTCCTAGGAGGACTAGCGGGGGTAATGAGCAGTTCTTC
CSVPRRTSGGNEQFF
>-|many|TRBJ2-5|TRBV29-1
TGCAGCGTTGACCTAGAGGGGACCCAGTACTTC
CSVDLEGTQYF
>-|-|TRBJ1-2|TRBV30
TGTGCCTGGGGGGAACGGGACCTCTATGGCTACACCTTC
CAWGERDLYGYTF
>-|many|TRBJ2-5|TRBV7-9
TGTGCCAGCAGCTTAGGGGAGGAACAAGAGACCCAGCACTTC
CASSLGEEQETQHF
>-|-|TRBJ1-6|TRBV12-3/TRBV12-4
TGTGCCAGCAAAGTAGGCGTGGACTACTCACCCCTCCACTTT
CASKVGVDYSPLHF
>-|-|TRBJ1-2|TRBV7-2
TGTGCCAGCAGCTTGACCAAGGAGCTCGATGGCTACACCTTC
CASSLTKELDGYTF
>TRBD1|-|TRBJ1-1|TRBV2
TGTGCCAGCAGTGAAACAGGGGGTAACTATGGCTACACTTACGCTTCCTTT
CASSETGGNYGYTYASF
>-|-|TRBJ2-7|TRBV5-1
TGTGCCAGCAGCTCCGTGAATAGTCACGTCGAGCAGTACTTC
CASSSVNSHVEQYF
>TRBD1|-|TRBJ1-1|TRBV6-2/TRBV6-3
TGTGCCAGCATTAGGACAGGTGACTCTGAAGCTTTCTTT
CASIRTGDSEAFF
>-|-|TRBJ1-2|TRBV2
TGTGCCAGCAGCGGCGGGCCGGTCTATGGCTACACCTTC
CASSGGPVYGYTF
>TRBD1|-|TRBJ2-1|TRBV20-1
TGCAGTGCTAGAGTGGGGACAGGGGGATTTTTTTCCTACAATGAGCAGTTCTTC
CSARVGTGGFFSYNEQFF
>-|many|TRBJ2-1|TRBV12-5
TGTGCTAGTGGTTTGGTGGATGAGCAGTTCTTC
CASGLVDEQFF
>TRBD1|-|TRBJ2-5|TRBV7-6
TGTGCCAGCAGCTTACTTGAAGACAGGGAGCTCCTACACTTC
CASSLLEDRELLHF